Shown below are 7 T cell receptor beta chains from a single sample sequenced in a study of low-dose radiotherapy and immunotherapy resistance in tumors. cDNA synthesis used a TRAV/TRBV-specific primer set for both chains. The authors amplified TCRs for around 20 PCR cycles with a constant-region primer and a V-primer adapter. Via MiXCR, TCRdb re-called the reads, giving one row per CDR3 protein. The sample has tens of thousands of distinct CDR3 sequences, more than 20% seen once. Specified time point: after trial treatment. Treatment defined: LDRT plus nivolumab, ipilimumab, low-dose cyclophosphamide and aspirin (RACIN trial). The specimen comprised PBMCs, sampled after low-dose radiotherapy plus immunotherapy. Source of these receptors: a female donor with ovarian cancer.

The chain joins TRBV7-9 to TRBJ2-1; D could derive from TRBD1 or TRBD2 (5 bases each). The V end was cut by 6 bases, the J end by 7 bases, with 19 bases between. The CDR3 length is 15 residues. Germline-derived CDR1 and CDR2 are SEHNR and FQNEAQ (reference sequence). The CDR3 region is CASSSGRSRVNEQFF. CDR3 coding DNA: TGTGCCAGCAGTTCAGGGAGATCCCGGGTAAATGAGCAGTTCTTC.

Concerning this clonotype: A much larger clone is a single base away; this may be a read error. The chain carries TRBV5-1 and TRBJ2-5; D remains ambiguous. Germline V gives CDR1 SGHRS, CDR2 YFSETQ. V lost 4 bases and J lost 0, with 4 bases in between. The CDR3 has 12 residues. CDR3 protein: CASSEHQETQYF. In DNA form, the CDR3 reads TGCGCCAGCAGCGAACACCAAGAGACCCAGTACTTC.

This clonotype was recorded many times. The DNA of the CDR3 is TGTGCCAGCAGTTCCCCCGACAGAGGTGGGAATCAGCCCCAGCATTTT. As protein: CASSSPDRGGNQPQHF. This chain joins TRBV28 and TRBJ1-5; TRBD1 is a possible D gene (5 bases). V lost 4 bases, J lost 4 bases, and 17 bases lay in between. The CDR3 has 16 amino acids. Germline-derived CDR1 and CDR2 are MDHEN and SYDVKM. The full variable domain, completed using reference TRBV28 and TRBJ1-5, is DVKVTQSSRYLVKRTGEKVFLECVQDMDHENMFWYRQDPGLGLRLIYFSYDVKMKEKGDIPEGYSVSREKKERFSLILESASTNQTSMYLCASSSPDRGGNQPQHFGDGTRLSIL.

Many counts were recorded for this clonotype. The chain is built from TRBV23-1 and TRBJ2-5, with 9 bases lining up with TRBD2. TRBV23-1 is an open reading frame, and its role is uncertain. This CDR3 has 16 residues. The junction had 6 bases not matched to a gene; V was cut back by 2 bases and J by 2 bases. The CDR3 coding sequence is TGCGCCAGCAGTCAAGCGACTAGCGGTCAACAAGAGACCCAGTACTTC. It encodes CASSQATSGQQETQYF.

The chain carries TRBV5-1 and TRBJ2-1; tentative D call: TRBD2 (6 bases). CDR3 length: 14 amino acids. Trimming shortened V by 9 bases and J by 3 bases, and 16 bases separated the two germline ends. CDR1 and CDR2 from the germline V gene are SGHRS and YFSETQ. The CDR3 region is CATQPGEDYNEQFF. The CDR3, as DNA: TGCGCCACCCAGCCGGGAGAGGACTACAATGAGCAGTTCTTC. Looking up the rest from reference TRBV5-1 and TRBJ2-1 gives the full variable domain: KAGVTQTPRYLIKTRGQQVTLSCSPISGHRSVSWYQQTPGQGLQFLFEYFSETQRNKGNFPGRFSGRQFSNSRSEMNVSTLELGDSALYLCATQPGEDYNEQFFGPGTRLTVL.

This clonotype was seen many times. The chain has TRBV28 and TRBJ2-2, with D possibly TRBD2 on 7 matching bases. The CDR3 loop spans 19 amino acids. V was shortened by 3 bases and J by 0 bases, with 20 bases between the two germline ends. Germline values: CDR1 MDHEN, CDR2 SYDVKM. CDR3 sequence: CASSLMFGRGAPNTGELFF. In DNA, the CDR3 is TGTGCCAGCAGTTTGATGTTCGGTCGGGGGGCTCCGAACACCGGGGAGCTGTTTTTT.

Ten or more counts support this clonotype. V and J are TRBV28 and TRBJ1-4; 7 bases line up with TRBD1. CDR3 length: 15 amino acids. Germline CDR1 and CDR2: MDHEN and SYDVKM. V was pared by 5 bases and J by 7 bases, with 10 bases of the junction left unmatched. CDR3 residues: CASSTGAGGREKLFF. The CDR3 region has the DNA TGTGCCAGCAGTACGGGGGCAGGGGGTCGTGAAAAACTGTTTTTT.